This record looks at one TCR beta chain sequence and its context. Its specificity is not known. The data stem from a study of shared clonotypes between healthy human individuals. The study's findings and limits: Deeper or shallower sequencing was expected to change how clonotypes are shared among donors. Only blood was sampled, and tissue TCR repertoires likely differ from blood ones.

The V gene's germline CDR1 is GTSNPN and CDR2 SVGIG (reference sequence). CDR3 size: 14 residues. V lost 3 bases, J lost 5 bases, and 5 bases stayed unmatched. For sorted subsets, 150 to 200 ng DNA per replicate equaled 30,000 or so T cell genomes. Authors' data handling: Filtering differed, since immunoSEQ gave only junction sequences and no quality scores. TCRdb's copy holds only in-frame clones and misses some; the assay was immunoSEQ multiplex PCR. That table is the source of V, J and clone size, and D and trimming were worked out from the DNA. Among roughly 2.5 million clones listed, about 92% were seen once.

This sequence originates from a young man in good health. The chain couples TRBV30 to TRBJ2-1; 9 bases are shared with TRBD1. Sample: naive CD4+ T cells sorted from blood. Subset reported: CD45RA+ positively selected. In nucleotides, the CDR3 is TGTGCCTGGAGCCGGGACAGGGCTAACAATGAGCAGTTCTTC. It is translated as CAWSRDRANNEQFF.